This entry features one TCR beta chain sequence. The record originates from a study of cytomegalovirus exposure and HLA in healthy donors. The data were produced by immunoSEQ multiplex PCR, yet TCRdb's version contains in-frame clones alone and is incomplete. The top ten hold around 5.5% of the sample, which has about 200,000 clones, roughly 80% seen once. This receptor was identified in a woman aged 18-30 years in good health and CMV-seronegative. The sequencing input was PBMCs.

As DNA, the CDR3 is TGTGCCAGCAGGATGGGACTAGCGGGAGGGCCCTACAATGAGCAGTTCTTC. It is translated as CASRMGLAGGPYNEQFF. The chain is built from TRBV2 and TRBJ2-1; 16 nucleotides align to TRBD2. CDR1 and CDR2 (germline): SNHLY, FYNNEI. V gave up 6 bases and J gave up 2 bases; unmatched junction bases: 4. The CDR3 runs 17 residues.